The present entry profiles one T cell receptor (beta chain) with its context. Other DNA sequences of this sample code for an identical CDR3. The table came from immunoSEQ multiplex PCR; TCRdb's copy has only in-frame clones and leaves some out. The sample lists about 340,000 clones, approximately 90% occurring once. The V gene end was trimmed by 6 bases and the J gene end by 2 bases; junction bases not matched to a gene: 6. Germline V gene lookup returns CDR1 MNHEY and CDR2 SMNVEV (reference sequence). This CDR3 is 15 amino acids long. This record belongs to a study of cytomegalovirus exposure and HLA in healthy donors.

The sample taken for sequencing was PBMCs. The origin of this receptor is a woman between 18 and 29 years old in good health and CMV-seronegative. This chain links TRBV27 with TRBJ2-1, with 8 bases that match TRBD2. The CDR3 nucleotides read TGTGCCAGCAGCCGCACTAGCGGCGCCTACAATGAGCAGTTCTTC. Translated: CASSRTSGAYNEQFF.